The 19 T cell receptor beta chains presented below share a single source sample, sequenced in a study of blood T cells in healthy people across ages. For the second PCR, which ran for about 7 to 11 cycles, a sample-barcoded 5' primer and a J-beta primer mix were used. TCRdb passed the 5' RACE reads through MiXCR, listing each CDR3 protein once. The sample yields nearly 800,000 distinct CDR3 sequences, approximately 53% seen once. The sequenced sample consisted of blood. Receptors were obtained from a man aged 35 to 55 in good health.

Here the CDR3 DNA reads TGTGCCAGCAGCTTAGGTGGGACAGGGCTCGACAATGAGCAGTTCTTC. Amino acids: CASSLGGTGLDNEQFF. This chain joins TRBV7-9 and TRBJ2-1; TRBD1 matches at 9 bases. Trimming removed 1 base from V and 5 bases from J; junction bases left unmatched: 6. The CDR3 is 16 amino acids. Germline V CDR1 and CDR2: SEHNR, FQNEAQ (reference sequence). The full variable domain, its missing parts supplied by reference TRBV7-9 and TRBJ2-1, is DTGVSQNPRHKITKRGQNVTFRCDPISEHNRLYWYRQTLGQGPEFLTYFQNEAQLEKSRLLSDRFSAERPKGSFSTLEIQRTEQGDSAMYLCASSLGGTGLDNEQFFGPGTRLTVL.

J is TRBJ2-2 and V is TRBV29-1; 16 positions match TRBD2. The trim removed 4 bases at V and 0 bases at J, leaving 2 bases unmatched. Germline V CDR1 and CDR2: SQVTM, ANQGSEA. CDR3 length equals 17 residues. The CDR3 sequence: CSVGGLAGGPNTGELFF. CDR3 bases: TGCAGCGTTGGGGGACTAGCGGGAGGGCCGAACACCGGGGAGCTGTTTTTT.

The J gene is TRBJ2-5, the V gene TRBV7-2; 7 nucleotides match TRBD1. The length of the CDR3 is 16 residues. Germline-derived CDR1 and CDR2 are SGHTA and FQGNSA. V shed 2 bases, J shed 4 bases, and the junction held 10 bases outside the gene matches. The CDR3 DNA reads as TGTGCCAGCAGCTTAATTTATAGGGGGCAAGGAGAGACCCAGTACTTC. Encoded protein: CASSLIYRGQGETQYF.

Comment on this clonotype: At one boundary the junction diverges from the germline segment, which might be a read error. The chain links TRBV7-2 to TRBJ2-1; the match to TRBD1 covers 10 bases. The V gene's germline CDR1 is SGHTA and CDR2 FQGNSA. This CDR3 comprises 15 residues. The CDR3 spells CANSLDGTGALEQFF. DNA of the CDR3: TGTGCCAACAGCTTAGATGGGACAGGGGCACTGGAGCAGTTCTTC.

This clonotype came up a few times. V and J are TRBV7-2 and TRBJ1-4, with D tentatively TRBD1 (5 bases). V was trimmed by 3 bases and J by 7 bases, leaving 12 bases between them. The CDR3 is made up of 14 amino acids. Germline V CDR1 and CDR2: SGHTA, FQGNSA. In DNA, the CDR3 is TGTGCCAGCAGCTTGGGCAGGGCGGGTGAAAAACTGTTTTTT. It specifies CASSLGRAGEKLFF.

This clonotype was picked up one time. V is TRBV4-1 and J is TRBJ2-5; D is perhaps TRBD2 (6 bases). This CDR3 has 15 amino acids. V lost 0 bases and J 0 bases, leaving 8 bases between the germline ends. Per the germline V gene, CDR1 is MGHRA and CDR2 is YSYEKL. The CDR3: CASSQEGRYQETQYF. The CDR3 DNA follows: TGCGCCAGCAGCCAAGAGGGGAGGTACCAAGAGACCCAGTACTTC.

This clonotype turned up a few times. The V and J genes are TRBV2 and TRBJ1-2; 9 nucleotides align to TRBD1. The ends lost 6 bases at V and 8 bases at J; junction bases unmatched: 10. Germline-derived CDR1 and CDR2 are SNHLY and FYNNEI. CDR3 length: 14 amino acids. The CDR3 DNA reads TGTGCCAGCAGGACGAATGGACAGGGGCGAGGCTACACCTTC. It yields the protein CASRTNGQGRGYTF.

To note about this clonotype: At one end, the junction sequence differs from germline, possibly due to a read error. The chain employs TRBV3-1 and TRBJ2-1; 9 bases line up with TRBD2. The CDR3 is 16 residues long. Germline CDR1 is LGHDT and CDR2 is YNNKEL (reference sequence). CDR3 nucleotide sequence: TGTGCCAACAGCCCAATTTCCAGCGGGGGGAGGAATGAGCAGTTCTTC. Translated: CANSPISSGGRNEQFF.

The gene calls are TRBV7-2 and TRBJ2-7; TRBD1 matches 7 bases. Germline CDR1 reads SGHTA; CDR2 reads FQGNSA. The ends lost 2 bases at V and 6 bases at J; junction bases unmatched: 4. The CDR3 has 13 residues. The CDR3 is CASSLPTGVEQYF. The CDR3 region has the DNA TGTGCCAGCAGCTTACCTACAGGGGTCGAGCAGTACTTC.

CDR3 loop: CSGKGLAGLSYEQYF. CDR3 nucleotides: TGCAGTGGAAAGGGACTAGCGGGTCTCTCCTACGAGCAGTACTTC. The chain combines TRBV20-1 with TRBJ2-7; TRBD2 matches 12 bases. The V segment lost 7 bases and the J segment 0 bases; nucleotides outside the gene matches: 7. The CDR3 runs to 15 residues. From germline, CDR1 is DFQATT and CDR2 SNEGSKA (reference sequence).

The chain's CDR3 is CASSFSLSGGRSTDTQYF. In DNA form, the CDR3 reads TGTGCCAGCAGTTTTTCCCTCTCAGGCGGGCGGAGCACAGATACGCAGTATTTT. The rearrangement links TRBV27 to TRBJ2-3; maybe TRBD2 (5 bases). The CDR3 is 18 amino acids. The germline CDR1 and CDR2 sequences are MNHEY and SMNVEV (reference sequence). Deletions cut 3 bases from V and 0 bases from J, with 19 bases between.

The J gene is TRBJ2-4, the V gene TRBV5-1, with 7 nucleotides matching TRBD1. V dropped 0 bases and J dropped 1; count of bases not matched to a gene: 4. The CDR3 has 16 residues. Germline V gene data show CDR1 as SGHRS and CDR2 as YFSETQ. The CDR3 sequence is CASSLGQGGAKNIQYF. The DNA for the CDR3 is TGCGCCAGCAGCTTGGGACAGGGTGGCGCCAAAAACATTCAGTACTTC.

This clonotype appeared many times. This rearrangement joins TRBV7-6 to TRBJ2-5; TRBD1 might be the D (6 bases). CDR1 is SGHVS and CDR2 is FNYEAQ in the germline V gene. The length of the CDR3 is 15 residues. V lost 5 bases and J lost 5, with 18 bases in between. Here the CDR3 reads CASSPVQGLGETQYF. CDR3 nucleotides: TGTGCCAGCAGCCCGGTGCAGGGGTTGGGGGAGACCCAGTACTTC.

This clonotype was seen more than once but under ten times. This rearrangement joins TRBV7-2 to TRBJ2-7; 10 nucleotides agree with TRBD2. The CDR3 contains 19 residues. Per germline, CDR1 SGHTA and CDR2 FQGNSA. V lost 5 bases to trimming and J lost 0 bases; unmatched junction nucleotides: 16. CDR3 region: CASSQSGTSARFSSYEQYF. For the CDR3, the DNA is TGTGCCAGCAGCCAGTCCGGGACTAGCGCTAGATTTAGCTCCTACGAGCAGTACTTC.

This clonotype has a single count. This chain links TRBV9 with TRBJ2-1; TRBD2 is a possible D gene (5 bases). Deletions cut 0 bases from V and 8 bases from J, with 12 bases between. The germline V gene has CDR1 SGDLS and CDR2 YYNGEE. There are 14 residues in the CDR3. The DNA for the CDR3 is TGTGCCAGCAGCGTAGAATTCGTCGGGGATGAGCAGTTCTTC. Its translation: CASSVEFVGDEQFF.

The chain has TRBV4-3 and TRBJ2-1; 9 bases line up with TRBD1. CDR3 length: 15 amino acids. Germline V gene data show CDR1 as LGHNA and CDR2 as YSLEER. The junction had 11 bases not matched to a gene; V was cut back by 4 bases and J by 10 bases. The CDR3 loop reads CASSRGDRVYHEQFF. The CDR3 coding sequence is TGCGCCAGCAGCCGCGGGGACAGGGTATACCACGAGCAGTTCTTC.

In this sample, this clonotype turned up a few times. The chain recombines TRBV5-1 with TRBJ2-6; D is perhaps TRBD1 (6 bases). Trimming cost V 2 bases and J 6 bases, with 12 bases left between them. The length of the CDR3 is 15 residues. Germline loops: CDR1 SGHRS, CDR2 YFSETQ. The CDR3 spells CASSLRDNQANVLTF. The CDR3 bases are TGCGCCAGCAGCTTACGGGACAACCAGGCCAACGTCCTGACTTTC.

This clonotype was recorded a few times. V gene TRBV29-1 combines with J gene TRBJ2-3, with D maybe TRBD1 (5 bases). CDR1 is SQVTM and CDR2 is ANQGSEA in the germline V gene. This CDR3 is 14 amino acids long. V lost 3 bases and J 7 bases, leaving 17 bases between the germline ends. For the CDR3, the DNA is TGCAGCGTTGACCTTGGTAGGGGCACGAATACGCAGTATTTT. This sequence encodes CSVDLGRGTNTQYF.

The CDR3 region has the DNA TGTGCCAGCTATACCCCCGGGAGAAACAATGAGCAGTTCTTC. This codes for CASYTPGRNNEQFF. V and J are TRBV6-2 or TRBV6-3 and TRBJ2-1; D perhaps matches TRBD2 (6 bases). Germline V CDR1 and CDR2: MNHEY, SVGEGT. The CDR3 has 14 amino acids. V dropped 8 bases and J dropped 5 bases, with 16 bases sitting between them.